This record looks at one T cell receptor (beta chain) sequence and its context. Its antigen is not known. The Oncomine TCR Beta short-read assay was what sequenced the DNA obtained from cultured CD4+ T cells. TCRdb analysed the PCR reads with MiXCR anew, one entry per CDR3 protein. Of 15,000 to 20,000 distinct CDR3 sequences listed, under 55% were seen once; the top ten hold 10% to 15%. The data are from a study of vaccination and CD4 T cells after COVID-19. Study-wide points: Post-vaccination, and not before, a median roughly 86% of reactive clones appeared in convalescent patients.

The time point: late sampling 161 to 241 days after vaccination in three convalescent patients. Treatment given: roughly ten-day PBMC culture with coronavirus spike peptide pools or control peptides (ViraFEST assay). Trimming left V 2 bases short and J 4 bases short, with 19 bases between. CDR3 length: 17 residues. Germline values: CDR1 SGHTA, CDR2 FQGNSA. The sample here was CD4+ T cells from blood, cultured in vitro, taken about 7 months after SARS-CoV-2 vaccination. The chain employs TRBV7-2 and TRBJ2-3, with D perhaps TRBD2 (6 bases). The receptor comes from a human donor who had recovered from COVID-19. CDR3 in amino acids: CASSLRYSTSTSDTQYF. The CDR3 DNA reads TGTGCCAGCAGCTTACGATACTCTACTAGCACCTCAGATACGCAGTATTTT.